This is a list of T cell receptor beta chains from one sample in a study of T cells in localized non-small cell lung cancer. TCRdb's copy holds only in-frame clones and misses some; the assay was immunoSEQ multiplex PCR. The table records 65,000 or so clones, roughly 81% of them present only once. The input for sequencing was PBMCs, taken before any cancer treatment. All receptors come from a man aged 35 to 69 with stage II lung adenocarcinoma. The CDR3 runs from the conserved cysteine through the conserved F or W. The D gene is left open where the match is weak. Some rows mark clone size as missing; the rest say once, few, many or name a class of expanded clone.

d_call clone_size j_call v_call cdr3_aa cdr3_nt
. few TRBJ2-2 TRBV11-3 CASSWGANTGELFF TGTGCCAGCAGCTGGGGGGCGAACACCGGGGAGCTGTTTTTT
. . TRBJ2-5 TRBV6-6 CASSYASGQETQYF TGTGCCAGCAGTTACGCCAGCGGACAAGAGACCCAGTACTTC
TRBD1 . TRBJ2-7 TRBV9 CASSQGGTGAYEQYF TGTGCCAGCAGCCAGGGTGGGACAGGGGCCTACGAGCAGTACTTC
. . TRBJ1-4 TRBV7-9 CASSLALREKLFF TGTGCCAGCAGCTTAGCGCTGAGGGAAAAACTGTTTTTT
. . TRBJ2-7 TRBV5-6 CASSGGGSTYEQYF TGTGCCAGCAGCGGAGGAGGATCCACCTACGAGCAGTACTTC
. . TRBJ1-4 TRBV30 CAWSVQGPEKLFF TGTGCCTGGAGTGTACAGGGCCCTGAAAAACTGTTTTTT
TRBD2 . TRBJ2-1 TRBV7-3 CASSLTPFSGGTVYNEQFF TGTGCCAGCAGCTTAACGCCGTTTAGCGGGGGTACGGTATACAATGAGCAGTTCTTC
TRBD1 . TRBJ2-3 TRBV4-3 CASSQDAGQGASDTQYF TGCGCCAGCAGCCAAGATGCGGGACAGGGGGCATCGGATACGCAGTATTTT
. few TRBJ2-3 TRBV7-8 CASSLIDTQYF TGTGCCAGCAGCTTAATCGATACGCAGTATTTT
. . TRBJ2-3 TRBV4-1 CASSQTELDTQYF TGCGCCAGCAGCCAGACAGAACTTGATACGCAGTATTTT
TRBD1 once TRBJ2-3 TRBV4-3 CASSQTQGARDTQYF TGCGCCAGCAGCCAAACCCAGGGGGCGCGGGATACGCAGTATTTT
. . TRBJ2-1 TRBV21-1 CASNLMETSGSYWVDEQFF TGTGCCAGCAACTTGATGGAGACTAGCGGGAGTTACTGGGTGGATGAGCAGTTCTTC
TRBD1 . TRBJ2-7 TRBV9 CASSAPGQGSYEQYF TGTGCCAGCAGCGCCCCCGGACAGGGCTCCTACGAGCAGTACTTC
TRBD2 . TRBJ2-2 TRBV29-1 CSVGKLAGGGTGELFF TGCAGCGTTGGGAAACTAGCGGGAGGTGGGACCGGGGAGCTGTTTTTT
TRBD2 . TRBJ2-3 TRBV7-2 CASSPGLAGGSTDTQYF TGTGCCAGCAGCCCGGGACTAGCGGGAGGGAGCACAGATACGCAGTATTTT
. once TRBJ1-3 TRBV4-1 CASSHDGIRFDGNTIYF TGCGCCAGCAGCCATGATGGGATCAGGTTTGATGGAAACACCATATATTTT
. . TRBJ2-5 TRBV5-1 CASSVAAGNQETQYF TGCGCCAGCAGCGTCGCGGCAGGGAATCAAGAGACCCAGTACTTC
. . TRBJ2-5 TRBV7-2 CASSLGARETQYF TGTGCCAGCAGTTTGGGGGCGCGGGAGACCCAGTACTTC
. . TRBJ1-2 TRBV6-6 CASSSSTVYGYTF TGTGCCAGCAGTTCTAGTACAGTCTATGGCTACACCTTC
TRBD1 . TRBJ2-7 TRBV7-6 CASSSRGYEQYF TGTGCCAGCAGCTCCAGGGGGTACGAGCAGTACTTC
. . TRBJ1-1 TRBV5-5 CASGSGGENTEAFF TGTGCCAGCGGGAGTGGCGGGGAGAACACTGAAGCTTTCTTT
. . TRBJ1-5 TRBV6-1 CASREEEGGRGNQPQHF TGTGCCAGCAGGGAAGAAGAGGGGGGAAGGGGTAATCAGCCCCAGCATTTT
. . TRBJ1-4 TRBV5-8 CASSLLANEKLFF TGTGCCAGCAGCTTGCTGGCTAATGAAAAACTGTTTTTT